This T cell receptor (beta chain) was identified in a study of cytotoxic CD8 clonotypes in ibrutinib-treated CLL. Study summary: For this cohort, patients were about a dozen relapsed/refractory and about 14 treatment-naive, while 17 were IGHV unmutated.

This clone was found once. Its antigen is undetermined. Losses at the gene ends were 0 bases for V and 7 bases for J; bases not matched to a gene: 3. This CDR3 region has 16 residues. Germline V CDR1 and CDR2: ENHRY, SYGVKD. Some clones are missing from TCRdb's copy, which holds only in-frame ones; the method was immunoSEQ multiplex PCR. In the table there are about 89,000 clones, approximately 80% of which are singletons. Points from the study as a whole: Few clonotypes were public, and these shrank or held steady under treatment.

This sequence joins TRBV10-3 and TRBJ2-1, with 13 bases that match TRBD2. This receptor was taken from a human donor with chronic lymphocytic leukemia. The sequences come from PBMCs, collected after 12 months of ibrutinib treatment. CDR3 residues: CAISESPGLAGNEQFF. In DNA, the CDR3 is TGTGCCATCAGTGAGTCGCCGGGACTAGCGGGAAATGAGCAGTTCTTC.